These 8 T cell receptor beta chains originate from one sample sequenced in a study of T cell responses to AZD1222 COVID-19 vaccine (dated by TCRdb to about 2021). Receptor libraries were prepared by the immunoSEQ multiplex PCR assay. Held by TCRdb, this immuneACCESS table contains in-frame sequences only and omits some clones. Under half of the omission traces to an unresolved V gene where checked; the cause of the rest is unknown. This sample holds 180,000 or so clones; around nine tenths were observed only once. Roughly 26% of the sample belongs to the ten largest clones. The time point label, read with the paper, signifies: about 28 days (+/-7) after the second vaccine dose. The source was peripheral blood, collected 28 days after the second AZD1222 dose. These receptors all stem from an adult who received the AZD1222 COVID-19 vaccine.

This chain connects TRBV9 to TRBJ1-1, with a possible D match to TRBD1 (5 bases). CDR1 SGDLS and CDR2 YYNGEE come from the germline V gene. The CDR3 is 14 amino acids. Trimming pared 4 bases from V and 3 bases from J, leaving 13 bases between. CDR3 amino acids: CASSKRGDYTEAFF. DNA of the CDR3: TGTGCCAGCAGCAAACGGGGGGATTACACTGAAGCTTTCTTT.

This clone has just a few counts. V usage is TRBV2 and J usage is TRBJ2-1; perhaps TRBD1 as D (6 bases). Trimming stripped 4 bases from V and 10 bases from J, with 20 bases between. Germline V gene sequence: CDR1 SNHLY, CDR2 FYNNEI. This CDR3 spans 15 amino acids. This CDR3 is CASSGDTGFGGEQFF. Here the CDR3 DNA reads TGTGCCAGCAGTGGGGACACGGGTTTTGGCGGGGAGCAGTTCTTC. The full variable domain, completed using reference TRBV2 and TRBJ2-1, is EPEVTQTPSHQVTQMGQEVILRCVPISNHLYFYWYRQILGQKVEFLVSFYNNEISEKSEIFDDQFSVERPDGSNFTLKIRSTKLEDSAMYFCASSGDTGFGGEQFFGPGTRLTVL.

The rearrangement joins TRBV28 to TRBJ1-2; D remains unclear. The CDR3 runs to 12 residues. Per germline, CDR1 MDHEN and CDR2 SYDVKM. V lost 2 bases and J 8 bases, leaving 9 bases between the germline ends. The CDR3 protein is CASSLQDRGYTF. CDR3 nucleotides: TGTGCCAGCAGTTTACAGGACCGGGGCTACACCTTC.

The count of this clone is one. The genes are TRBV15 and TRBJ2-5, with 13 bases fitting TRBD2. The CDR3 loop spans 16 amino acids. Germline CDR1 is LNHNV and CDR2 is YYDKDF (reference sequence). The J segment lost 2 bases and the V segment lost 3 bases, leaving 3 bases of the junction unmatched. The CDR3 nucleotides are TGTGCCACCAGCAGGACTAGCGGGAGGCGGCAAGAGACCCAGTACTTC. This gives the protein CATSRTSGRRQETQYF.

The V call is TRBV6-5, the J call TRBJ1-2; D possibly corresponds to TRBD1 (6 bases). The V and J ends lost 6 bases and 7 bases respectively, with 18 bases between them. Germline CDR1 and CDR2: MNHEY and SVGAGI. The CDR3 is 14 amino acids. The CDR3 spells CASSALVGGLGYTF. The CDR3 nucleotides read TGTGCCAGCAGCGCACTTGTGGGGGGCCTTGGCTACACCTTC.

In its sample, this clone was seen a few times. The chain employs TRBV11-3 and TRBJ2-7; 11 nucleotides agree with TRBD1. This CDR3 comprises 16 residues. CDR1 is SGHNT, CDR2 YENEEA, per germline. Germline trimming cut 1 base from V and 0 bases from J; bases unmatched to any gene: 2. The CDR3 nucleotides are TGTGCCAGCAGCTTAGGTGGGACAGGGGGCTCCTACGAGCAGTACTTC. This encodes CASSLGGTGGSYEQYF.

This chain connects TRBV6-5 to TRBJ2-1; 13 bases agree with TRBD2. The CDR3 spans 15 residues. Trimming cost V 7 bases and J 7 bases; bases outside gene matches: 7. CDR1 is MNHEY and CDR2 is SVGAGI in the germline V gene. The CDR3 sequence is CASTPGTSGTNEQFF. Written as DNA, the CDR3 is TGTGCCAGCACCCCCGGGACTAGCGGGACGAATGAGCAGTTCTTC.

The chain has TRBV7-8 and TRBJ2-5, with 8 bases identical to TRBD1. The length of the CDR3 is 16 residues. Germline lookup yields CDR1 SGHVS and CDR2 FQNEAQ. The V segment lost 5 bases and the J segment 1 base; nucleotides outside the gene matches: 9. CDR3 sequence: CASSPGTGQIQETQYF. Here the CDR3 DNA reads TGTGCCAGCAGCCCCGGGACAGGCCAGATCCAAGAGACCCAGTACTTC. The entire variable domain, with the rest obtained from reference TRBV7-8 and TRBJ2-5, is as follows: GAGVSQSPRYKVAKRGQDVALRCDPISGHVSLFWYQQALGQGPEFLTYFQNEAQLDKSGLPSDRFFAERPEGSVSTLKIQRTQQEDSAVYLCASSPGTGQIQETQYFGPGTRLLVL.